This TCR beta chain appears in the sequencing data of a study of blood T cell repertoires in COVID-19. Whole-study context: Samples came from the United States, Italy and Spain, spanning acute and convalescent COVID-19.

This CDR3 has 15 amino acids. In germline, CDR1 is MDHEN, CDR2 SYDVKM. V lost 5 bases, J lost 5 bases, and 8 bases stayed unmatched. Authors' methods: Reference gene primer amplification yielded estimated nucleated cell counts. TCRdb keeps only in-frame clones here, not all; method: immunoSEQ multiplex PCR. The DNA was the basis for D and trimming; V, J and clone size are from that table. Of about 190,000 clones in the sample, approximately 80% were seen once. The J gene is TRBJ2-7, the V gene TRBV28, with 11 nucleotides matching TRBD2. The sequence was collected from a human donor in a cohort sampled during active COVID-19. The sequenced sample was peripheral blood. In DNA, the CDR3 is TGTGCCAGCAGTGTAATAGCGGGAGGGAAGGACGAGCAGTACTTC. Translated: CASSVIAGGKDEQYF.